A single sample gave rise to the 14 T cell receptor beta chains below, sequenced in a study of T cell responses to AZD1222 COVID-19 vaccine. TCRdb's table, derived via immunoSEQ multiplex PCR, lists solely in-frame clones and lacks some. The data hold 150,000 to 170,000 clones, with roughly nine tenths observed a single time. This material consisted of peripheral blood, taken on day 0 of MenACWY control vaccination. These receptors were taken from an adult in good health.

The genes are TRBV7-8 and TRBJ1-2; TRBD1 agrees at 8 bases. The CDR3 loop spans 16 amino acids. The V gene end was trimmed by 5 bases and the J gene end by 0 bases; junction bases not matched to a gene: 8. Germline-derived CDR1 and CDR2 are SGHVS and FQNEAQ. CDR3 sequence reads: CASSPRTGYTNYGYTF. The CDR3 coding sequence is TGTGCCAGCAGCCCACGGACAGGGTATACTAACTATGGCTACACCTTC.

The chain links TRBV5-4 to TRBJ1-6; D is possibly TRBD1 (6 bases). V was cut by 3 bases and J by 5 bases, with 9 bases left in between. Germline V gene data show CDR1 as SGHNT and CDR2 as YYREEE (reference sequence). The CDR3 totals 14 residues. The CDR3 sequence: CASSYRTDNSPLHF. DNA for the CDR3: TGTGCCAGCAGCTACCGGACAGATAATTCACCCCTCCACTTT. Together with reference TRBV5-4 and TRBJ1-6, the CDR3 gives the full variable domain: ETGVTQSPTHLIKTRGQQVTLRCSSQSGHNTVSWYQQALGQGPQFIFQYYREEENGRGNFPPRFSGLQFPNYSSELNVNALELDDSALYLCASSYRTDNSPLHFGNGTRLTVT.

The chain employs TRBV11-3 and TRBJ2-1; D perhaps matches TRBD2 (5 bases). The V end lost 2 bases, the J end lost 4 bases, and 15 bases lay between the germline ends. The CDR3 covers 16 residues. Germline V gene sequence: CDR1 SGHNT, CDR2 YENEEA. CDR3 in amino acids: CASSLMNSVLYNEQFF. The CDR3 nucleotides are TGTGCCAGCAGCTTAATGAATAGCGTATTATACAATGAGCAGTTCTTC.

The chain joins TRBV25-1 to TRBJ1-3; D might be TRBD1 (6 bases). This CDR3 spans 16 amino acids. Trimming removed 2 bases from V and 2 bases from J, with 13 bases in between. Per germline, CDR1 MGHDK and CDR2 SYGVNS. CDR3 in DNA: TGTGCCAGCAGTGAACGGGGGGCAGGAGCTGGAAACACCATATATTTT. Protein product: CASSERGAGAGNTIYF.

J is TRBJ1-1 and V is TRBV3-1 (or the pseudogene TRBV3-2), with D possibly being TRBD1 (5 bases). The V end lost 1 base, the J end lost 10 bases, and 16 bases lay between the germline ends. Germline CDR1 is LGHDT and CDR2 is YNNKEL (reference sequence). This CDR3 is 14 amino acids long. The DNA of the CDR3 is TGTGCCAGCAGCCAAGGTAGAGGGGTTATTAGAGCTTTCTTT. Translated: CASSQGRGVIRAFF.

This clone was counted a few times. The CDR3 loop reads CASSPQSSGNTIYF. As DNA, the CDR3 is TGCGCCAGCAGCCCGCAGAGTTCTGGAAACACCATATATTTT. The V and J genes are TRBV4-1 and TRBJ1-3; D call uncertain. Germline V gene sequence: CDR1 MGHRA, CDR2 YSYEKL. Trimming removed 4 bases from V and 1 base from J, with 8 bases in between. The CDR3 totals 14 residues.

This clone appeared once. V is TRBV7-3 and J is TRBJ2-7; D is perhaps TRBD2 (7 bases). Trimming cost V 1 base and J 3 bases, with 13 bases left between them. CDR1 is SGHTA, CDR2 FQGTGA, per germline. The CDR3 length is 15 residues. The CDR3 here is CASSLIGGLNYEQYF. The CDR3 region has the DNA TGTGCCAGCAGCTTAATCGGGGGGCTAAACTACGAGCAGTACTTC.

This chain joins TRBV7-2 and TRBJ2-7, with unresolved D. V lost 5 bases, J lost 3 bases, and 11 bases lay in between. CDR1 and CDR2 (germline): SGHTA, FQGNSA. The CDR3 totals 13 residues. CDR3 DNA: TGTGCCAGCAGCGAAGGGCATGGCTACGAGCAGTACTTC. Amino acids: CASSEGHGYEQYF.

The V gene is TRBV3-1 (or the pseudogene TRBV3-2), the J gene TRBJ1-5, with 9 positions matching TRBD1. The germline V gene encodes CDR1 LGHDT and CDR2 YNNKEL (reference sequence). V shed 3 bases and J 7 bases; nucleotides not matched to a gene: 10. The CDR3 covers 16 residues. CDR3 in amino acids: CASSQGTGGPGQPQHF. CDR3 coding DNA: TGTGCCAGCAGCCAGGGTACAGGGGGCCCAGGGCAGCCCCAGCATTTT.

The gene calls are TRBV11-3 and TRBJ2-1; 7 bases map to TRBD1. This CDR3 has 15 residues. Germline-derived CDR1 and CDR2 are SGHNT and YENEEA. After removal of 6 bases from V and 9 bases from J, the junction contained 14 bases not matched to a gene. CDR3 amino acids: CASRQTSGTVSEQFF. As DNA, the CDR3 is TGTGCCAGCAGGCAGACATCCGGGACAGTCAGTGAGCAGTTCTTC.

This chain joins TRBV20-1 and TRBJ1-5; 8 bases are a match to TRBD1. CDR3 length equals 16 residues. After removal of 3 bases from V and 3 bases from J, the junction contained 10 bases not matched to a gene. Germline lookup yields CDR1 DFQATT and CDR2 SNEGSKA (reference sequence). The CDR3 nucleotides are TGCAGTGCTAGTGTTTTGGGACAGGTAGACAATCAGCCCCAGCATTTT. Translated: CSASVLGQVDNQPQHF.

The chain couples TRBV28 to TRBJ2-7; 9 bases line up with TRBD1. Germline loops: CDR1 MDHEN, CDR2 SYDVKM. CDR3 size: 13 residues. Trimming removed 6 bases from V and 2 bases from J; junction bases left unmatched: 2. The CDR3 region has the DNA TGTGCCAGCAGGGGACAGGGCACCTACGAGCAGTACTTC. Amino acid sequence: CASRGQGTYEQYF.

The gene calls are TRBV6-2 or TRBV6-3 and TRBJ2-7, with 8 bases matching TRBD2. Germline V lookup: CDR1 MNHEY, CDR2 SVGEGT. V lost 2 bases, J lost 2 bases, and 5 bases stayed unmatched. CDR3 length: 15 residues. The CDR3 reads CASSYSGGPAYEQYF. The CDR3 DNA reads TGTGCCAGCAGTTACAGCGGGGGACCCGCCTACGAGCAGTACTTC.

V gene TRBV5-4 combines with J gene TRBJ1-2, with D unresolved. The CDR3 length is 13 residues. V shed 4 bases and J shed 4 bases, with 11 bases lying between them. CDR1 and CDR2 from the germline V gene are SGHNT and YYREEE (reference sequence). The CDR3 DNA reads as TGTGCCAGCAGCAAAGGACTGGGCTATGGCTACACCTTC. Its protein is CASSKGLGYGYTF.